Included here is one T cell receptor beta chain sequence, with context. This sample was taken from a study of kidney transplant recipient with SARS-CoV-2 infection. TCRdb analysed the reads with MiXCR anew, one entry per CDR3 protein. The sample lists roughly 250,000 distinct CDR3 sequences, 25% to 30% seen once, with under 9.5% in the top ten. Germline lookup yields CDR1 DFQATT and CDR2 SNEGSKA (reference sequence). Trimming pared 3 bases from V and 2 bases from J, leaving 19 bases between. There are 16 residues in the CDR3. The TCR originated in a male patient aged 30 to 39 who had COVID-19 and was a kidney transplant recipient. Among the T cells, some may be from the graft donor. The source was a blood sample, collected at baseline and on day 111 from a kidney transplant recipient. The rearrangement links TRBV20-1 to TRBJ2-5, with no clear D. The CDR3 reads CSASNVLLSKQETQYF. In DNA form, the CDR3 reads TGCAGTGCTAGTAATGTACTCCTCTCCAAACAAGAGACCCAGTACTTC.